Below are 27 T cell receptor beta chains sequenced from a single sample in a study of blood T cell repertoires in COVID-19. Sequencing used immunoSEQ multiplex PCR; TCRdb keeps in-frame clones, though not all of them. Of 160,000 or so clones listed, around 85% are singletons. Sequenced sample: peripheral blood. These TCRs come from a man aged 60 to 75 with active or convalescent COVID-19.

The rearrangement joins TRBV4-1 to TRBJ2-5; 9 bases agree with TRBD2. The junction had 10 bases not matched to a gene; V was cut back by 2 bases and J by 3 bases. Germline V gene sequence: CDR1 MGHRA, CDR2 YSYEKL. The CDR3 sequence is 17 residues long. This CDR3 reads CASSQPASVAGEETQYF. The CDR3 DNA reads as TGCGCCAGCAGCCAACCGGCCTCGGTAGCGGGGGAAGAGACCCAGTACTTC.

The rearrangement uses TRBV3-1 (or the pseudogene TRBV3-2) and TRBJ2-1; 9 bases fit TRBD2. This CDR3 region has 18 residues. After removal of 3 bases from V and 4 bases from J, the junction contained 13 bases not matched to a gene. Looked up from germline, CDR1 is LGHDT and CDR2 is YNNKEL (reference sequence). CDR3 sequence: CASSQVGGSGRGYNEQFF. As DNA, the CDR3 is TGTGCCAGCAGCCAGGTAGGGGGTAGCGGGAGAGGGTACAATGAGCAGTTCTTC.

This clone was detected ten times or more. This chain uses TRBV6-5 with TRBJ2-7, with D tentatively TRBD1 (6 bases). Germline values: CDR1 MNHEY, CDR2 SVGAGI. This CDR3 spans 12 amino acids. CDR3 sequence: CTRSTGYYEQYF. CDR3 sequence (DNA): TGTACTAGATCGACAGGCTACTACGAGCAGTACTTC.

The chain is built from TRBV27 and TRBJ2-7; 8 bases align to TRBD2. V lost 2 bases to trimming and J lost 2 bases; unmatched junction nucleotides: 8. The germline gives CDR1 MNHEY, CDR2 SMNVEV (reference sequence). This CDR3 is built from 16 residues. CDR3 amino acids: CASSLGSGSPTYEQYF. For the CDR3, the DNA is TGTGCCAGCAGTTTAGGGAGCGGGAGCCCCACCTACGAGCAGTACTTC.

CDR3 region: CASSLSHRGHEQYF. CDR3 DNA sequence: TGTGCCAGCAGTTTATCGCACAGGGGCCACGAGCAGTACTTC. The chain couples TRBV27 to TRBJ2-7, with 7 bases aligning to TRBD1. CDR3 size: 14 residues. Looked up from germline, CDR1 is MNHEY and CDR2 is SMNVEV (reference sequence). J gave up 5 bases and V 0 bases, and 4 bases lay outside the gene matches.

The CDR3 nucleotides read TGTGCCAGCAGCTTCAGGGTGCCTACCAGGGAGACCCAGTACTTC. Its protein is CASSFRVPTRETQYF. The chain has TRBV7-4 and TRBJ2-5; tentative D call: TRBD1 (5 bases). Per the germline V gene, CDR1 is SGHVT and CDR2 is SQSDAQ. The CDR3 runs to 15 residues. V lost 3 bases and J lost 5, with 16 bases in between.

This clone was observed a few times. The chain uses TRBV28 and TRBJ1-2, with a tentative D call TRBD1 (5 bases). The CDR3 sequence is 14 residues long. Germline CDR1 MDHEN, CDR2 SYDVKM. V shed 10 bases and J shed 5 bases, with 20 bases lying between them. The DNA of the CDR3 is TGTGCCATTTGGGGGGGTTTGGATGGTTATGGCTACACCTTC. It is translated as CAIWGGLDGYGYTF.

The chain recombines TRBV18 with TRBJ2-1, with 7 nucleotides matching TRBD1. Germline V gives CDR1 KGHSH, CDR2 LQKENI. Trimming took 4 bases from V and 12 from J; bases not matched to a gene: 6. CDR3 length: 12 residues. CDR3 nucleotide sequence: TGTGCCAGCTCACGACAACAGGGGCGGCAGTTCTTC. Protein product: CASSRQQGRQFF.

V is TRBV4-1 and J is TRBJ1-2; D gene uncertain. The CDR3 is made up of 14 amino acids. The V gene lost 0 bases and the J gene lost 0 bases, with 5 bases spanning the gap. Germline CDR1 MGHRA, CDR2 YSYEKL. Here the CDR3 DNA reads TGCGCCAGCAGCCAAGACATAGCTAACTATGGCTACACCTTC. Its protein is CASSQDIANYGYTF.

In this sample, this clone turned up a few times. This chain joins TRBV28 and TRBJ2-2, with D possibly TRBD1 on 6 matching bases. The CDR3 has 14 amino acids. Per germline, CDR1 MDHEN and CDR2 SYDVKM. V was cut by 6 bases and J by 0 bases, with 8 bases left in between. For the CDR3, the DNA is TGTGCCAGCAGGGGACATCCGAACACCGGGGAGCTGTTTTTT. Its protein is CASRGHPNTGELFF.

The CDR3 bases are TGTGCCACCAGCAGAGACAGGGGGCCGGGGTCACCCCTCCACTTT. Amino acids: CATSRDRGPGSPLHF. The V and J genes are TRBV15 and TRBJ1-6; TRBD1 matches 8 bases. The CDR3 has 15 residues. CDR1 is LNHNV, CDR2 YYDKDF, per germline (reference sequence). J was trimmed by 10 bases and V by 0 bases; bases with no gene match: 5.

As regards this clone: This may be a read error, as it is one base from a much larger clone. The gene calls are TRBV6-4 and TRBJ1-6, with 9 nucleotides matching TRBD1. The V segment lost 5 bases and the J segment 7 bases; nucleotides outside the gene matches: 3. CDR3 length equals 14 residues. Looked up from germline, CDR1 is MRHNA and CDR2 is SNTAGT. The CDR3 DNA reads TGTGCCAGCAGTCAACAGGGGGCAAATTCACCCCTCCACTTT. This sequence encodes CASSQQGANSPLHF.

This chain connects TRBV9 to TRBJ2-7; TRBD2 aligns across 10 bases. This CDR3 contains 17 residues. The V segment lost 0 bases and the J segment 6 bases; nucleotides outside the gene matches: 12. Germline V gene sequence: CDR1 SGDLS, CDR2 YYNGEE. CDR3 DNA: TGTGCCAGCAGCGTAGGAGGCCCTTGGGGGACTAGCGTCGAGCAGTACTTC. Encoded protein: CASSVGGPWGTSVEQYF.

V gene TRBV24-1 combines with J gene TRBJ1-2; unclear D gene. V shed 6 bases and J shed 2 bases, with 12 bases lying between them. The CDR3 contains 14 residues. Germline V CDR1 and CDR2: KGHDR, SFDVKD. This chain's CDR3 is CATSSAGGNYGYTF. The CDR3 DNA sequence: TGTGCCACCAGTTCCGCAGGAGGCAACTATGGCTACACCTTC.

The V call is TRBV15, the J call TRBJ1-5; tentative D call: TRBD1 (5 bases). CDR1 LNHNV and CDR2 YYDKDF come from the germline V gene (reference sequence). The ends were cut back, 5 bases at V and 4 bases at J, with 15 bases in the middle. There are 15 residues in the CDR3. The CDR3 protein is CATSWGRVNNQPQHF. DNA of the CDR3: TGTGCCACCAGCTGGGGGAGGGTAAATAATCAGCCCCAGCATTTT.

CDR3 sequence: CASSDRGRDMGEKLFF. The CDR3 DNA is TGTGCCAGCAGTGACCGGGGTAGAGATATGGGGGAAAAACTGTTTTTT. The V and J genes are TRBV6-1 and TRBJ1-4, with D hard to call. The V end was cut by 3 bases, the J end by 8 bases, with 19 bases between. This CDR3 has 16 residues. Germline CDR1 reads MNHNS; CDR2 reads SASEGT.

The chain combines TRBV9 with TRBJ2-3, with 7 bases aligning to TRBD2. This CDR3 has 16 residues. Germline CDR1 reads SGDLS; CDR2 reads YYNGEE. V shed 0 bases and J 6 bases; nucleotides not matched to a gene: 10. This CDR3 reads CASSVAGGVGADTQYF. The CDR3, as DNA: TGTGCCAGCAGCGTAGCGGGGGGAGTAGGTGCGGATACGCAGTATTTT. The full variable domain, in which reference TRBV9 and TRBJ2-3 provide the parts outside the CDR3, is DSGVTQTPKHLITATGQRVTLRCSPRSGDLSVYWYQQSLDQGLQFLIQYYNGEERAKGNILERFSAQQFPDLHSELNLSSLELGDSALYFCASSVAGGVGADTQYFGPGTRLTVL.

The genes are TRBV6-5 and TRBJ2-7, with TRBD1 matching 7 bases. Trimming cost V 6 bases and J 3 bases; bases outside gene matches: 5. The CDR3 runs to 13 residues. Germline values: CDR1 MNHEY, CDR2 SVGAGI. CDR3 bases: TGTGCCAGCAGGTCGGCAGGGGGCTACGAGCAGTACTTC. Translating gives CASRSAGGYEQYF.

This chain joins TRBV5-1 and TRBJ1-2, with D uncertain. The V end was cut by 2 bases, the J end by 4 bases, with 15 bases between. The CDR3 totals 15 residues. The germline V gene has CDR1 SGHRS and CDR2 YFSETQ. The CDR3 DNA reads as TGCGCCAGCAGCTTAGGTACTATTAACGGCTATGGCTACACCTTC. This sequence encodes CASSLGTINGYGYTF.

J is TRBJ1-2 and V is TRBV6-5; possibly TRBD1 for D (5 bases). CDR3 length: 12 residues. V lost 9 bases and J lost 5, with 13 bases in between. CDR1 MNHEY and CDR2 SVGAGI come from the germline V gene. CDR3 DNA sequence: TGTGCCAGTTCCGACAGAAGTTATGGCTACACCTTC. Translating it yields CASSDRSYGYTF.

The chain is built from TRBV29-1 and TRBJ2-7, with 10 bases aligning to TRBD2. Per the germline V gene, CDR1 is SQVTM and CDR2 is ANQGSEA. The CDR3 sequence is 15 residues long. V trimming: 0 bases; J trimming: 3 bases; junction bases outside the gene matches: 5. In DNA, the CDR3 is TGCAGCGTTGAAGACCCGGCTAGCGGGAGCTACGAGCAGTACTTC. Residues: CSVEDPASGSYEQYF.

The CDR3 loop is CASRKGDLETDTQYF. The CDR3 bases are TGTGCCAGCAGGAAGGGGGACCTAGAAACAGATACGCAGTATTTT. The chain is built from TRBV6-5 and TRBJ2-3; D might be TRBD1 (6 bases). The V end was cut by 6 bases, the J end by 3 bases, with 16 bases between. CDR3 length: 15 amino acids. Germline CDR1 and CDR2: MNHEY and SVGAGI.

The chain carries TRBV18 and TRBJ2-2; 8 bases match TRBD1. The V gene's germline CDR1 is KGHSH and CDR2 LQKENI. The V segment lost 6 bases and the J segment 1 base; nucleotides outside the gene matches: 10. The CDR3 consists of 17 residues. The CDR3 protein is CASSKPRGQENTGELFF. CDR3 nucleotide sequence: TGTGCCAGCTCCAAACCAAGGGGACAGGAGAACACCGGGGAGCTGTTTTTT.

The rearrangement joins TRBV20-1 to TRBJ2-5; the D gene is possibly TRBD2 (5 bases). The V gene lost 3 bases and the J gene lost 5 bases, with 7 bases spanning the gap. The CDR3 has 11 amino acids. Germline V gene data show CDR1 as DFQATT and CDR2 as SNEGSKA (reference sequence). The CDR3 protein is CSARTGETQYF. The DNA for the CDR3 is TGCAGTGCTAGGACGGGGGAGACCCAGTACTTC.

This chain links TRBV6-2 or TRBV6-3 with TRBJ1-5; D gene uncertain. Germline-derived CDR1 and CDR2 are MNHEY and SVGEGT. There are 12 residues in the CDR3. V was pared by 5 bases and J by 6 bases, with 8 bases between. The CDR3 coding sequence is TGTGCCAGCAGTCGAGTTAGTCAGCCCCAGCATTTT. Protein product: CASSRVSQPQHF.

This clone was observed a single time. The chain uses TRBV5-4 and TRBJ2-3; TRBD2 agrees at 7 bases. The length of the CDR3 is 15 residues. CDR1 is SGHNT and CDR2 is YYREEE in the germline V gene (reference sequence). Trimming took 4 bases from V and 0 from J; bases not matched to a gene: 5. DNA for the CDR3: TGTGCCAGCAGCGGGCGGGAGAAAAGCACAGATACGCAGTATTTT. This translates into CASSGREKSTDTQYF.

V gene TRBV14 combines with J gene TRBJ1-2; 7 positions match TRBD1. Losses at the gene ends were 0 bases for V and 7 bases for J; bases not matched to a gene: 8. The CDR3 has 15 amino acids. The germline gives CDR1 SGHDN, CDR2 FVKESK. The DNA for the CDR3 is TGTGCCAGCAGCCAAGATGGAAGGACAGGATTTGGCTACACCTTC. It specifies CASSQDGRTGFGYTF.